This TCR beta chain was sequenced for a study of T cell responses to AZD1222 COVID-19 vaccine. Broader study findings: Across spike, vaccine-associated CD4 TCRs were found, dominant at 160-218 and 743-854.

This clone was counted a single time. Its target is not known. Per germline, CDR1 SGHRS and CDR2 YFSETQ. The CDR3 extends over 19 amino acids. Losses at the gene ends were 3 bases for V and 3 bases for J; bases not matched to a gene: 10. Profiling relied on immunoSEQ multiplex PCR, and the TCRdb table lists in-frame clones only, not all of them. Found here are about 120,000 clones, approximately 85% of them singletons; the top ten hold more than 3%. This receptor was obtained from an adult in good health. Material: peripheral blood, obtained on day 0 of MenACWY control vaccination. The V call is TRBV5-1, the J call TRBJ2-6; 12 bases map to TRBD2. The CDR3 is CASSSYSSGGAVGANVLTF. The CDR3 bases are TGCGCCAGCAGCTCCTACTCTAGCGGGGGGGCTGTTGGGGCCAACGTCCTGACTTTC.